This T cell receptor (beta chain) comes out of a study of blood T cell repertoires in COVID-19 (dated by TCRdb to the early 2020s). About the investigation overall: Samples covering the acute and convalescent phases of COVID-19 were provided by collaborators in the United States, Italy and Spain. The material from the prospective study consisted of cDNA or gDNA derived from T cells, B-cell-depleted T cells, or PBMCs. The repertoires were released in a freely available public database intended as a resource for research on the immune response to SARS-CoV-2. Nearly every sample came with metadata listing a de-identified subject ID, COVID-19 status, age in years and sex. Deeply sampled blood TCRbeta repertoires from subjects exposed to, actively infected with, or recovered from COVID-19 were included in the dataset. Where available, HLA class I and class II types were obtained from metadata supplied by the sample provider rather than from assay-based typing. The samples were drawn from two sources: the first 160 participants of the ongoing ImmuneRACE study, and over 1,000 subjects contributed by 6 global collaborators. Overall study outcomes, separate from this receptor: The quantity of clinical and demographic metadata differed by source and by participant and was supplied without curation.

The collaborating institutions used their own protocols to collect whole blood in K2EDTA tubes. For TCRbeta analysis, collaborators shipped samples in one of three forms: frozen whole blood, isolated PBMCs, or DNA extracted from either of those sample types. TCRbeta CDR3 regions were amplified from genomic DNA using the immunoSEQ Assay, a bias-controlled multiplex PCR. Per the source publication's procedure: The number of nucleated cells in each sample was estimated by amplification of reference gene primers within the assay. To quantify the absolute abundance of each unique TCRbeta CDR3 rearrangement, sequence reads were collapsed and filtered. For each sample, productive Simpson clonality was calculated as the square root of Simpson's diversity index across productive rearrangements. What TCRdb holds here is the immuneACCESS table cut down to in-frame rearrangements. Part of the clones is not present; checked against another copy, under half of the missing clones reflect an unresolved V gene, and the others are unexplained. Clonal size and the V and J genes are those of that table, whereas D and trimming came from the DNA. In all, the sample holds under 250,000 clones, and about 91% of those were seen once. Of the sample, over 1.2% is held by the ten largest clones.

Regarding this clone: It has no known antigen specificity. The input lacks base qualities; no much larger clone sits a single base away.

V is cut back by 3 bases and J by 14 bases, with 14 bases in the junction unmatched. From the germline V gene, CDR1 is SGHTA and CDR2 is FQGNSA. Inclusive of the bounding cysteine and phenylalanine, the CDR3 is 17 residues long. Only CDR3 DNA is held: 51 bases, read in frame from base 1. Sample: peripheral blood. The receptor was isolated from a man older than 75 with acute or convalescent COVID-19. The sequence joins TRBV7-2 to TRBJ2-1; TRBD2 fits 15 bases in the junction. The CDR3 has the sequence CASSFLGLAGGHKGEFF. At the DNA level, the sequence is TGTGCCAGCAGCTTCCTAGGACTAGCGGGAGGGCACAAAGGCGAGTTCTTC. The reference TRBV7-2 and TRBJ2-1 proteins fill in what lies around the CDR3, so the full variable domain reads GAGVSQSPSNKVTEKGKDVELRCDPISGHTALYWYRQSLGQGLEFLIYFQGNSAPDKSGLPSDRFSAERTGGSVSTLTIQRTQQEDSAVYLCASSFLGLAGGHKGEFFGPGTRLTVL.